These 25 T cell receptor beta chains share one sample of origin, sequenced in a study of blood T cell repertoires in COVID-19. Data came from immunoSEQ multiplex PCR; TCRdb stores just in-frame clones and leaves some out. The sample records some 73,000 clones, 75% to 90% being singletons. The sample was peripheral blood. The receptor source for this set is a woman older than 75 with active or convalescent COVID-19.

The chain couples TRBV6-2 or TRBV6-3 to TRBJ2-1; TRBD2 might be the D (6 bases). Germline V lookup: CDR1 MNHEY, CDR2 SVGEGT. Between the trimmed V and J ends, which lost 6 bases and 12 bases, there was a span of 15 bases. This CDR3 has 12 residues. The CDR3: CASSSAQGLQFF. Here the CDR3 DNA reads TGTGCCAGCAGCTCCGCCCAGGGACTGCAGTTCTTC.

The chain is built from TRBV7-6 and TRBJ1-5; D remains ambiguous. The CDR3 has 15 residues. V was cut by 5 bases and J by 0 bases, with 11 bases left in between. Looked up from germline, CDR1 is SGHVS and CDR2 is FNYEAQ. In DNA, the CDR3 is TGTGCCAGCAGCAGCGACCCGTATAGCAATCAGCCCCAGCATTTT. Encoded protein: CASSSDPYSNQPQHF.

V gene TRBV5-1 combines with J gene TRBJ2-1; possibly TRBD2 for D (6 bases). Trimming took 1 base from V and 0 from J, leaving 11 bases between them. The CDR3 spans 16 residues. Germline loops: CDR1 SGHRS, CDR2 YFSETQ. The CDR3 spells CASSLSSALSYNEQFF. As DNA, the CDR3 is TGCGCCAGCAGCTTGTCTAGCGCCCTCTCCTACAATGAGCAGTTCTTC.

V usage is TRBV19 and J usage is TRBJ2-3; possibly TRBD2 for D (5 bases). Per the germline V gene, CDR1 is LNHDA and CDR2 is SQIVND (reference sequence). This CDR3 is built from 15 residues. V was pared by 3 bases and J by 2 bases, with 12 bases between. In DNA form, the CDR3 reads TGTGCCAGTAGTATCGGGGTGGGCCCCACAGATACGCAGTATTTT. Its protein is CASSIGVGPTDTQYF.

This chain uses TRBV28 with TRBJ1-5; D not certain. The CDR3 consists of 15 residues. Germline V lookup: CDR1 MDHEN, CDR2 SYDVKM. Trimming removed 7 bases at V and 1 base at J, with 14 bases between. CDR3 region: CASTLAVTSNQPQHF. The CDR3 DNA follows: TGTGCCAGCACATTGGCAGTTACGAGCAATCAGCCCCAGCATTTT.

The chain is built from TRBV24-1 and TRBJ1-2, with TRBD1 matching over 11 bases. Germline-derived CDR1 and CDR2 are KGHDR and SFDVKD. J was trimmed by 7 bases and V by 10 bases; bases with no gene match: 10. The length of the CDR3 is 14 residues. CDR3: CATRPGQGVGGYTF. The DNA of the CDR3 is TGTGCCACTAGACCGGGACAGGGGGTAGGTGGCTACACCTTC.

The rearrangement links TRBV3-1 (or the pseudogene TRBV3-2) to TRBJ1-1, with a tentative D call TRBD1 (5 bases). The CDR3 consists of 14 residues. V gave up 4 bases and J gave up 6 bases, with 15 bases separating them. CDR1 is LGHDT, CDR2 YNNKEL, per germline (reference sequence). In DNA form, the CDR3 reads TGTGCCAGCAGCCTGCAGGGTGGGGCCCCTGAAGCTTTCTTT. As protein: CASSLQGGAPEAFF.

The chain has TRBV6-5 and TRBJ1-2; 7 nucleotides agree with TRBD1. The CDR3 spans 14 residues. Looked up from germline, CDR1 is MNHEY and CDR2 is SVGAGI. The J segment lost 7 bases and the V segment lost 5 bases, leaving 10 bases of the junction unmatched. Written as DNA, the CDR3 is TGTGCCAGCAGTACCTATACAGGGGATACTGGCTACACCTTC. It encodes CASSTYTGDTGYTF.

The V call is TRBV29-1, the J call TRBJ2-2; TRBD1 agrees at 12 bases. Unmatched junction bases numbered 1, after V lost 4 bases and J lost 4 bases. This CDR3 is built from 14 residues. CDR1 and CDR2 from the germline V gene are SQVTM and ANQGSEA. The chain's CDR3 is CSVGDRGLTGELFF. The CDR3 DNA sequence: TGCAGCGTTGGGGACAGGGGGCTCACCGGGGAGCTGTTTTTT.

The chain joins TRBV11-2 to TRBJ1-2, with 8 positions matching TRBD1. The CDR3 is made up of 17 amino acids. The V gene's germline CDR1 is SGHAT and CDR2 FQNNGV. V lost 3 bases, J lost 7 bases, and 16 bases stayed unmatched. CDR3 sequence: CASSFHSGAAGGSGYTF. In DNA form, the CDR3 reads TGTGCCAGCAGCTTTCATTCGGGGGCCGCAGGGGGCAGTGGCTACACCTTC.

This CDR3 reads CASSVGQARMGGNTIYF. CDR3 bases: TGTGCCAGCAGCGTAGGACAGGCCCGCATGGGCGGAAACACCATATATTTT. This sequence joins TRBV9 and TRBJ1-3; D might be TRBD1 (6 bases). The germline V gene has CDR1 SGDLS and CDR2 YYNGEE. The CDR3 length is 17 residues. V lost 0 bases, J lost 4 bases, and 17 bases lay in between.

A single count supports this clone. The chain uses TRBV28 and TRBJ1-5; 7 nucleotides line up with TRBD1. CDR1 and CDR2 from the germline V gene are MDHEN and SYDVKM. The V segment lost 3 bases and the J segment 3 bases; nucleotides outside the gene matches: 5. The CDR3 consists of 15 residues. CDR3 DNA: TGTGCCAGCAGTTTGGCAGGGGGACTCAATCAGCCCCAGCATTTT. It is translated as CASSLAGGLNQPQHF. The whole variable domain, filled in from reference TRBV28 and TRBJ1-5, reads DVKVTQSSRYLVKRTGEKVFLECVQDMDHENMFWYRQDPGLGLRLIYFSYDVKMKEKGDIPEGYSVSREKKERFSLILESASTNQTSMYLCASSLAGGLNQPQHFGDGTRLSIL.

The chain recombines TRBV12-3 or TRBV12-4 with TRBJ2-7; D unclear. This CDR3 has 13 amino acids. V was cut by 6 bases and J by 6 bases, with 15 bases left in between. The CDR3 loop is CASSRIASGEQYF. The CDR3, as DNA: TGTGCCAGCAGCCGAATCGCATCGGGCGAGCAGTACTTC.

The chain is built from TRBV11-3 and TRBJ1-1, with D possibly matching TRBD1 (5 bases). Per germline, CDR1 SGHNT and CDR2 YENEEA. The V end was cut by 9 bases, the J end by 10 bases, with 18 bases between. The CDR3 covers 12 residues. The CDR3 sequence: CARWISREGAFF. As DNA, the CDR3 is TGTGCCAGATGGATAAGCAGGGAGGGAGCTTTCTTT.

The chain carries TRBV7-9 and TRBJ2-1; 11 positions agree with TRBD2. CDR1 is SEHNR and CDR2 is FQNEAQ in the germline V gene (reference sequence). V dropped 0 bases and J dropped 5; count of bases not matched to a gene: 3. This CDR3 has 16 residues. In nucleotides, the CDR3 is TGTGCCAGCAGCTTAGCTGCTAGCGGGGGGCACAATGAGCAGTTCTTC. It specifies CASSLAASGGHNEQFF.

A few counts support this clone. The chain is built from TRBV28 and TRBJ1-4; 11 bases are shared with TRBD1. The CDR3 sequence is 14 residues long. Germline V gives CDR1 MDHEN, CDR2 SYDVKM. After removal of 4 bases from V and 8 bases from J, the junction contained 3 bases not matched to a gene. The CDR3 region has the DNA TGTGCCAGCAGTTCCGGACAGGGGGCCGAAAAACTGTTTTTT. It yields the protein CASSSGQGAEKLFF.

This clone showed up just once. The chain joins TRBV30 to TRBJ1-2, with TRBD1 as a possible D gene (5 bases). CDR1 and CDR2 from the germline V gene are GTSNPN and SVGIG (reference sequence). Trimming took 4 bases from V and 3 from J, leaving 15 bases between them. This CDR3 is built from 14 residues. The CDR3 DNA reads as TGTGCCTGGACCCCAGGGCCGGGTTACTATGGCTACACCTTC. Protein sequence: CAWTPGPGYYGYTF.

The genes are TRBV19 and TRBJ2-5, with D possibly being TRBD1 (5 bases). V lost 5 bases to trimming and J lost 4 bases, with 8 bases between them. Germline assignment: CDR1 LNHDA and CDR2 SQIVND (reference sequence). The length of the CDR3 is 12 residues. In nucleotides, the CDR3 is TGTGCCAGTAGTGTCACAGGAGAGACCCAGTACTTC. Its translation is CASSVTGETQYF.

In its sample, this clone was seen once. Here the CDR3 DNA reads TGTGCCAGCAGTTTGACAGGGGGCAAAGATACGCAGTATTTT. Protein sequence: CASSLTGGKDTQYF. The chain is built from TRBV28 and TRBJ2-3, with 10 bases fitting TRBD1. Germline V gene data show CDR1 as MDHEN and CDR2 as SYDVKM. The CDR3 consists of 14 residues. The V gene end was trimmed by 3 bases and the J gene end by 5 bases; junction bases not matched to a gene: 2.

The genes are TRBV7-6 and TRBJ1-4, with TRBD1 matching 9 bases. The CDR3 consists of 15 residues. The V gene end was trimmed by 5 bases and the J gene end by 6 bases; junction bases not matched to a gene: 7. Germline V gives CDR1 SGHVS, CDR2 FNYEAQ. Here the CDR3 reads CASSASGQGYEKLFF. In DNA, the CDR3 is TGTGCCAGCAGCGCTTCGGGACAGGGTTATGAAAAACTGTTTTTT.

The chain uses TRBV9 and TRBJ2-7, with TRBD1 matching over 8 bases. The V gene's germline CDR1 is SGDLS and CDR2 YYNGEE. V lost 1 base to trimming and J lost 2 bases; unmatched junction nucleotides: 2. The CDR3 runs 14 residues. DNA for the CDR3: TGTGCCAGCAGCGTATCACAGGGGGCCTACGAGCAGTACTTC. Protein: CASSVSQGAYEQYF.

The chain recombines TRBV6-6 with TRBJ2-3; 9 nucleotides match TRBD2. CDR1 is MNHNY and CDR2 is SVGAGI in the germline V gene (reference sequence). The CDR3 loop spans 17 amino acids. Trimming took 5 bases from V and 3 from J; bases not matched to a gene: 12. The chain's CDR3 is CASSRSMSGGPTDTQYF. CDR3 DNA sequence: TGTGCCAGCAGTCGATCGATGAGCGGGGGGCCGACAGATACGCAGTATTTT.

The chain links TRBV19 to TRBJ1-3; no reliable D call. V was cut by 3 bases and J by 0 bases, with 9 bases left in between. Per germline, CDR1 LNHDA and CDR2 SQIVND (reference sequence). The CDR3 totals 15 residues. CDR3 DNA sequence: TGTGCCAGTAGTATGAACTTCGGCTCTGGAAACACCATATATTTT. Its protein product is CASSMNFGSGNTIYF.

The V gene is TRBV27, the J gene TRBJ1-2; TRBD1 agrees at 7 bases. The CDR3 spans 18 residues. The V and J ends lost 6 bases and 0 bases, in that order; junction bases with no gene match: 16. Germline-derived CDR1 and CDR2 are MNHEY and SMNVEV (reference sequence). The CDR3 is CASSSTPRTGTTNYGYTF. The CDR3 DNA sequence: TGTGCCAGCAGCTCAACCCCCCGGACAGGCACTACTAACTATGGCTACACCTTC.

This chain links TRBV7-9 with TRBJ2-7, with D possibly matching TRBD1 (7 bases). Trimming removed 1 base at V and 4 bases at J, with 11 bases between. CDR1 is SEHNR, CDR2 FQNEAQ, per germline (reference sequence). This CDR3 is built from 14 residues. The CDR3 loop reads CASSLVGGQYEQYF. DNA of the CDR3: TGTGCCAGCAGCTTAGTGGGGGGACAGTACGAGCAGTACTTC.